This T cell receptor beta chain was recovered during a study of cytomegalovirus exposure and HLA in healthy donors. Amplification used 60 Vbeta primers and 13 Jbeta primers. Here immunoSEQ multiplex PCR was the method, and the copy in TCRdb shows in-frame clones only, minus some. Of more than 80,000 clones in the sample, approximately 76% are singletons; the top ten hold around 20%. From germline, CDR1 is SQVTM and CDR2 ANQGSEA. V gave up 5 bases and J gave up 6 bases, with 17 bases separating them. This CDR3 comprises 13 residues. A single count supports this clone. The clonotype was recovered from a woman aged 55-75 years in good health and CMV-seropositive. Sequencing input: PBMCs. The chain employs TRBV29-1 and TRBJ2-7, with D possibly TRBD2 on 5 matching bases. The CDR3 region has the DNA TGCAGCGTTAAGAGCGAACTAGAGGGCGAGCAGTACTTC. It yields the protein CSVKSELEGEQYF.